The text below deals with one T cell receptor (beta chain). The antigen is undetermined. The sample belongs to a study of cytomegalovirus exposure and HLA in healthy donors. Study results and caveats: According to the study, 160 or so TCR beta chains were cytomegalovirus-associated. Fewer N-insertions (relative to the roughly 660-donor mean) were reportedly seen in an Asian-associated ancestry cluster in a later analysis. According to an earlier analysis, most TCR beta V segments yielded productive rearrangements about 90% or about 30% of the time.

The study ran its PCR with 60 Vbeta and 13 Jbeta primers. TCRdb's copy holds only in-frame clones and misses some; the assay was immunoSEQ multiplex PCR. The sample holds over 200,000 clones, 82% seen once. In germline, CDR1 is SGHAT, CDR2 FQNNGV. The CDR3 consists of 17 residues. V dropped 1 base and J dropped 2 bases, with 17 bases sitting between them. The sequenced material came from PBMCs. The rearrangement joins TRBV11-2 to TRBJ1-1; weak D call: TRBD1 (6 bases). The sequence derives from a middle-aged woman in good health and CMV-seronegative. The CDR3 coding sequence is TGTGCCAGCAGCTTAGTTGTGGTGTGGGGGCTTAACACTGAAGCTTTCTTT. The encoded protein is CASSLVVVWGLNTEAFF.